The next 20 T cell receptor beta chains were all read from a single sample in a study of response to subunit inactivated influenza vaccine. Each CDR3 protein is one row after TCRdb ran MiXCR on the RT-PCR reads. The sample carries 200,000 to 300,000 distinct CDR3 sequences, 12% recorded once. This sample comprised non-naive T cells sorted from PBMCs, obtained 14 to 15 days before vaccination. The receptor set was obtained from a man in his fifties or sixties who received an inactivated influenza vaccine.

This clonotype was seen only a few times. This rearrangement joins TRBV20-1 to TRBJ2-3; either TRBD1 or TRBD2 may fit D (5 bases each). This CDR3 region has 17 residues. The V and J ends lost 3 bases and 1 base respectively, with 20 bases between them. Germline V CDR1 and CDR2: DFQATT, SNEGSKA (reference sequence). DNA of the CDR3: TGCAGTGCTAGGCTGCCATTGTTGACGGGGCGCACAGATACGCAGTATTTT. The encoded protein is CSARLPLLTGRTDTQYF.

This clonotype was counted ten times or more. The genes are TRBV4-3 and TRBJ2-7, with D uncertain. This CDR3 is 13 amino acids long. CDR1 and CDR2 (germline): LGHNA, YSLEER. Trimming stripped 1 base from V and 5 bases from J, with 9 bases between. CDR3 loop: CASSQVSGNEQYF. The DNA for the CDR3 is TGCGCCAGCAGCCAAGTTTCTGGGAACGAGCAGTACTTC.

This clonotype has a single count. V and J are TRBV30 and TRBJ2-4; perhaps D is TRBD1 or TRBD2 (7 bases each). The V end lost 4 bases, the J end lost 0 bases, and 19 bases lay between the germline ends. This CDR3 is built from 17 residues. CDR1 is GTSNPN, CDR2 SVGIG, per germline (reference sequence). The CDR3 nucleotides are TGTGCCTGGACTAGGGAGGGGGCCAGCCTAGCCAAAAACATTCAGTACTTC. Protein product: CAWTREGASLAKNIQYF.

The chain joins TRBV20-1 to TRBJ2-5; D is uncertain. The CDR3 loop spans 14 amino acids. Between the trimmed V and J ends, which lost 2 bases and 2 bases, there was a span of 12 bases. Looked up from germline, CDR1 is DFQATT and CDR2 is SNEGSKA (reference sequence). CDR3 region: CSARTEARQETQYF. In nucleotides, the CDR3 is TGCAGTGCTAGAACCGAGGCCAGACAAGAGACCCAGTACTTC.

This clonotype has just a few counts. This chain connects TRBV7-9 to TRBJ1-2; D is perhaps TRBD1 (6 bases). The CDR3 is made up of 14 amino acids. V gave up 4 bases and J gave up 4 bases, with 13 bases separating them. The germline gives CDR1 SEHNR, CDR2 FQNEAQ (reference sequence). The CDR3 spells CASSSDGQLYGYTF. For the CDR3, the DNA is TGTGCCAGCAGCTCTGACGGACAGCTCTATGGCTACACCTTC.

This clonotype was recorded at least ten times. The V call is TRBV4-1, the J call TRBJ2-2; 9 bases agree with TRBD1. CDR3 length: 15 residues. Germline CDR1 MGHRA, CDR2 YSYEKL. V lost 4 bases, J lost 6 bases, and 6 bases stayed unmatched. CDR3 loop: CASSRDRVVSGELFF. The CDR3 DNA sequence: TGCGCCAGCAGCCGGGACAGGGTGGTCTCCGGGGAGCTGTTTTTT.

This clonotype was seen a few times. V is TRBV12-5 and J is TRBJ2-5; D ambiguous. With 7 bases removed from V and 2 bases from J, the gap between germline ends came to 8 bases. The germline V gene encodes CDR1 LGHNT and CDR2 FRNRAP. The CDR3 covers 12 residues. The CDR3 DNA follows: TGTGCTAGTGCTCTTGGGCAAGAGACCCAGTACTTC. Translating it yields CASALGQETQYF.

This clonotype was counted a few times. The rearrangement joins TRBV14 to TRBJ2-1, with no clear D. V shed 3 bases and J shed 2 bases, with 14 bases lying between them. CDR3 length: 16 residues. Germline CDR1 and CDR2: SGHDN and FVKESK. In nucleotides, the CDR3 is TGTGCCAGCAGCCACGGACGGCGCCGAGCCTACAATGAGCAGTTCTTC. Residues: CASSHGRRRAYNEQFF. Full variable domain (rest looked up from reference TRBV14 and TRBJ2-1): EAGVTQFPSHSVIEKGQTVTLRCDPISGHDNLYWYRRVMGKEIKFLLHFVKESKQDESGMPNNRFLAERTGGTYSTLKVQPAELEDSGVYFCASSHGRRRAYNEQFFGPGTRLTVL.

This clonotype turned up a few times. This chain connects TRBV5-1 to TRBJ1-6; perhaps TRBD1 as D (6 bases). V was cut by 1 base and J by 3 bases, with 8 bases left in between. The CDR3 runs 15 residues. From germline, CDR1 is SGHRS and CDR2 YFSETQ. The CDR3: CASSLYRDYNSPLHF. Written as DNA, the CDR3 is TGCGCCAGCAGCTTGTACAGGGACTATAATTCACCCCTCCACTTT.

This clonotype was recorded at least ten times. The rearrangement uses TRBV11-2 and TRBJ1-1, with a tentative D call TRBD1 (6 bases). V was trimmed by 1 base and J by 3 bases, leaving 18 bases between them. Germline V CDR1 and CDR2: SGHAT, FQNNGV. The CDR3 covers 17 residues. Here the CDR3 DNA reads TGTGCCAGCAGCTTAGGAACTTGGGGGCAGGCGGACACTGAAGCTTTCTTT. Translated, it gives CASSLGTWGQADTEAFF.

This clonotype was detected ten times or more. The CDR3 nucleotides are TGCAGTGCTAGAGAGCGGGGGGCCGTTGCCTCCTACGAGCAGTACTTC. Protein product: CSARERGAVASYEQYF. V gene TRBV20-1 combines with J gene TRBJ2-7; TRBD2 aligns across 8 bases. CDR3 length equals 16 residues. J lost 0 bases, V lost 0 bases, and 7 bases had no gene match. Germline V gene data show CDR1 as DFQATT and CDR2 as SNEGSKA (reference sequence).

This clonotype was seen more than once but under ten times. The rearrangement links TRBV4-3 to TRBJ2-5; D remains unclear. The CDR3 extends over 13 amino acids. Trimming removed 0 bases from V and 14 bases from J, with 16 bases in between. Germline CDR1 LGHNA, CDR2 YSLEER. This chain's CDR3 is CASSQEEYGPRYF. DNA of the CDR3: TGCGCCAGCAGCCAAGAAGAGTACGGGCCGCGATACTTC.

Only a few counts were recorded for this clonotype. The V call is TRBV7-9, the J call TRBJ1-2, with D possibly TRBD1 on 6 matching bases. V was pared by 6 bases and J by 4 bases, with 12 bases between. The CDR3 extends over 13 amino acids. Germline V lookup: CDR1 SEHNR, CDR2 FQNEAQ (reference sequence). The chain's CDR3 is CASSRRQVYGYTF. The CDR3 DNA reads TGTGCCAGCAGTCGGAGACAGGTCTATGGCTACACCTTC.

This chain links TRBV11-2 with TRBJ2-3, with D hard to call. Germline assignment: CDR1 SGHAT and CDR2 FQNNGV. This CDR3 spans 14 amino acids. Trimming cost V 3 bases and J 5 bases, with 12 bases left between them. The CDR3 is CASSFRPAGDTQYF. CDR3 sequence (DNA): TGTGCCAGCAGCTTTCGGCCCGCAGGAGATACGCAGTATTTT.

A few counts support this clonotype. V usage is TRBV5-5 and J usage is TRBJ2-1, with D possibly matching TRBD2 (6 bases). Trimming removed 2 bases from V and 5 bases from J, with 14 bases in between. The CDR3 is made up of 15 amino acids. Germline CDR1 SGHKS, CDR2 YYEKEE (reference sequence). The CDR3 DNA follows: TGTGCCAGCAGCTTTAAGCGGGTTTTAGACAATGAGCAGTTCTTC. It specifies CASSFKRVLDNEQFF.

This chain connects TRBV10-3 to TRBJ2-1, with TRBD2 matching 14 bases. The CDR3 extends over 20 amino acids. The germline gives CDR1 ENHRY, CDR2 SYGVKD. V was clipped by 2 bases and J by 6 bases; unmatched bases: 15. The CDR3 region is CAISERLGQGGTSGSNEQFF. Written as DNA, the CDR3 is TGTGCCATCAGTGAGAGGCTGGGACAGGGGGGGACTAGCGGGAGCAATGAGCAGTTCTTC.

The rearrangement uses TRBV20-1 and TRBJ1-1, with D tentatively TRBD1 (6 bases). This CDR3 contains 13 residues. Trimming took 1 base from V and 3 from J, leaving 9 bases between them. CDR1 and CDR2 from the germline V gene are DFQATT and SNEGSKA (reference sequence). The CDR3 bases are TGCAGTGCTAGAGCCCGGACAGACACTGAAGCTTTCTTT. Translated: CSARARTDTEAFF.

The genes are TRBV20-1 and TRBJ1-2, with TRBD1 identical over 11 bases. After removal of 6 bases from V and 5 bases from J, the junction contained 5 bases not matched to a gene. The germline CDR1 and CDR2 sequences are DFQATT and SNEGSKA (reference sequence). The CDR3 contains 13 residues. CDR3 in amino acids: CSAGQGVRYGYTF. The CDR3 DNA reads TGCAGTGCGGGACAGGGGGTTCGGTATGGCTACACCTTC.

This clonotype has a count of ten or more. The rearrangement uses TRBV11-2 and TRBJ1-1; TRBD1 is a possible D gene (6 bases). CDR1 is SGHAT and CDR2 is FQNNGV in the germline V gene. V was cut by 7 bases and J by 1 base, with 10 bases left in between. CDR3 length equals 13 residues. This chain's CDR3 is CASIETGNTEAFF. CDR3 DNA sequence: TGTGCCAGCATCGAGACAGGGAACACTGAAGCTTTCTTT.

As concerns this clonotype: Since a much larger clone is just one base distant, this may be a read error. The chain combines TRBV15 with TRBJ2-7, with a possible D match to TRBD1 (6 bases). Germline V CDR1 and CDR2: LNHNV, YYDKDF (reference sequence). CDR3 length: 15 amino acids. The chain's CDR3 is CATSRDPGQPYERYF. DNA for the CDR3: TGTGCCACCAGCAGAGATCCCGGACAGCCCTACGAGCGGTACTTC.